This T cell receptor (beta chain) was captured in a study of PD-L1 blockade in urothelial cancer. Study overall: Male sex and bladder-origin urothelial cancer were recorded for twenty-five of 29 patients. Patients had received 0 to 3 prior chemotherapy regimens. Findings of the study overall: Stronger expansion of tumor-associated clones in blood at 3 weeks distinguished durable-benefit patients.

Germline V gene sequence: CDR1 SGHTA, CDR2 FQGNSA. The ends lost 5 bases at V and 6 bases at J; junction bases unmatched: 3. The CDR3 is made up of 13 amino acids. Turning to this clone: The antigen is undetermined.

Time point indicated: peripheral blood 6 weeks after treatment start. TCRdb keeps only in-frame clones here, not all; method: immunoSEQ multiplex PCR. The sample lists about 120,000 clones, about 91% occurring once. This TCR was sampled from a man in his fifties or sixties with urothelial cancer. The V call is TRBV7-2, the J call TRBJ1-5; 8 bases agree with TRBD1. The input for sequencing was PBMCs, taken around atezolizumab (anti-PD-L1) treatment. The CDR3 DNA follows: TGTGCCAGCAGCCCAGGGGGCGGTCAGCCCCAGCATTTT. This codes for CASSPGGGQPQHF.